Below, 23 T cell receptor beta chains from the same sample are listed, as sequenced in a study of shared clonotypes between healthy human individuals. The assay was immunoSEQ multiplex PCR, and TCRdb's table has in-frame clones only and misses some. The table includes more than 1 million clones, around 82% detected once. The specimen was memory CD4+ T cells from PBMCs. Sample subset: CD45RA-negative fraction. These receptors all stem from a man younger than 35 in good health. Some clones in this sample may be carry-over from other donors' samples.

V gene TRBV5-1 combines with J gene TRBJ2-3, with D perhaps assigned TRBD1 or TRBD2 (5 bases each). Germline assignment: CDR1 SGHRS and CDR2 YFSETQ. Trimming took off 4 bases at V and 2 bases at J, with 14 bases between the two ends. There are 15 residues in the CDR3. CDR3 DNA sequence: TGCGCCAGCAGCCTGTCCGGGGCCCACACAGATACGCAGTATTTT. Encoded protein: CASSLSGAHTDTQYF.

V usage is TRBV4-2 and J usage is TRBJ1-6; D is undetermined. The CDR3 runs 13 residues. CDR1 LGHNA and CDR2 YNFKEQ come from the germline V gene. V lost 0 bases and J 11 bases, leaving 8 bases between the germline ends. The CDR3: CASSQDTRPPLHF. DNA for the CDR3: TGTGCCAGCAGCCAAGACACCCGCCCACCCCTCCACTTT.

The chain uses TRBV28 and TRBJ1-1; D remains ambiguous. The CDR3 consists of 14 residues. Trimming cost V 4 bases and J 6 bases, with 15 bases left between them. CDR1 is MDHEN and CDR2 is SYDVKM in the germline V gene. This CDR3 reads CASSYHGASPEAFF. CDR3 DNA sequence: TGTGCCAGCAGTTACCATGGCGCCAGCCCTGAAGCTTTCTTT.

About this clone: Additional DNA sequences in this sample encode the identical CDR3. The V gene is TRBV11-2, the J gene TRBJ2-3, with 11 bases fitting TRBD2. The CDR3 is 15 amino acids. In germline, CDR1 is SGHAT, CDR2 FQNNGV. Germline trimming cut 3 bases from V and 3 bases from J; bases unmatched to any gene: 2. The CDR3 sequence is CASSFTSGSTDTQYF. The CDR3 nucleotides read TGTGCCAGCAGCTTTACTAGCGGGAGTACAGATACGCAGTATTTT.

This clone was detected only a few times. The V gene is TRBV10-3, the J gene TRBJ1-5; D may be TRBD1 (5 bases). CDR3 length: 14 amino acids. Germline CDR1 reads ENHRY; CDR2 reads SYGVKD. V lost 3 bases to trimming and J lost 4 bases, with 10 bases between them. CDR3 sequence reads: CAISDRQRNQPQHF. Here the CDR3 DNA reads TGTGCCATCAGTGATAGACAGAGGAATCAGCCCCAGCATTTT.

V gene TRBV19 combines with J gene TRBJ1-2; D is perhaps TRBD1 (5 bases). V was shortened by 3 bases and J by 8 bases, with 22 bases between the two germline ends. Per germline, CDR1 LNHDA and CDR2 SQIVND (reference sequence). This CDR3 comprises 16 residues. In DNA form, the CDR3 reads TGTGCCAGTAGTATCTTGCGGCAGGGCGGTAGTGGCGGCTACACCTTC. This sequence encodes CASSILRQGGSGGYTF.

This clone has just a few counts. The gene calls are TRBV29-1 and TRBJ2-3; 9 bases fit TRBD2. The CDR3 has 14 amino acids. With 8 bases clipped from V and 0 bases from J, the junction kept 6 bases outside the gene matches. Germline V gene sequence: CDR1 SQVTM, CDR2 ANQGSEA. The CDR3 DNA reads as TGCAGCTTTCGGACTAGCGTAAGCACAGATACGCAGTATTTT. It yields the protein CSFRTSVSTDTQYF.

Comment on this clone: Only one base separates this from a far larger clonotype, so it likely reflects a read error. The chain joins TRBV30 to TRBJ1-5; D unresolved. The CDR3 contains 13 residues. The germline gives CDR1 GTSNPN, CDR2 SVGIG (reference sequence). The CDR3 nucleotides read TGTGCCTGGAATAAGGCGGGAAATCAGTCCCAGCATTTT. Translating it yields CAWNKAGNQSQHF.

This clone was picked up many times. This rearrangement joins TRBV5-3 to TRBJ1-2; a possible D gene is TRBD1 (6 bases). TRBV5-3 carries the ORF label, with uncertain function. V was trimmed by 5 bases and J by 4 bases, leaving 18 bases between them. This CDR3 comprises 15 residues. The CDR3 DNA reads TGTGCCAGAAGTTCTCGGACAGCCAGGAGCTATGGCTACACCTTC. Translated: CARSSRTARSYGYTF.

The J gene is TRBJ2-7, the V gene TRBV5-1; tentative D call: TRBD1 (6 bases). The germline V and J ends were trimmed by 4 bases and 0 bases, with 11 bases remaining between them. The germline V gene encodes CDR1 SGHRS and CDR2 YFSETQ. The CDR3 loop spans 14 amino acids. CDR3 residues: CASSRTASSYEQYF. The CDR3 DNA sequence: TGCGCCAGCAGCCGGACAGCAAGCTCCTACGAGCAGTACTTC.

Worth noting for this clone: The same CDR3 can be traced to other DNA sequences in this sample. The V call is TRBV28, the J call TRBJ1-1; 8 positions agree with TRBD1. With 6 bases clipped from V and 4 bases from J, the junction kept 4 bases outside the gene matches. The V gene's germline CDR1 is MDHEN and CDR2 SYDVKM. CDR3 length: 13 amino acids. CDR3 nucleotides: TGTGCCAGCAGCCTCACAGGGGGCACTGAAGCTTTCTTT. It translates to CASSLTGGTEAFF.

The gene calls are TRBV4-2 and TRBJ2-3; TRBD2 matches at 9 bases. Germline trimming cut 3 bases from V and 4 bases from J; bases unmatched to any gene: 8. CDR1 is LGHNA, CDR2 YNFKEQ, per germline. The CDR3 extends over 16 amino acids. The CDR3 here is CASSQEVLAGADTQYF. Written as DNA, the CDR3 is TGTGCCAGCAGCCAGGAGGTATTAGCGGGAGCAGATACGCAGTATTTT.

The gene calls are TRBV14 and TRBJ1-1; tentative D call: TRBD1 (6 bases). Trimming removed 0 bases from V and 0 bases from J, with 17 bases in between. The germline gives CDR1 SGHDN, CDR2 FVKESK. The CDR3 is made up of 18 amino acids. The CDR3 DNA reads TGTGCCAGCAGCCAAGACATCAGGGGTTGGAACATGAACACTGAAGCTTTCTTT. Its translation is CASSQDIRGWNMNTEAFF.

V and J are TRBV5-1 and TRBJ2-7; D remains ambiguous. From germline, CDR1 is SGHRS and CDR2 YFSETQ. Trimming removed 3 bases from V and 5 bases from J, with 3 bases in between. The CDR3 has 10 residues. The CDR3 reads CASSYHEQYF. The CDR3, as DNA: TGCGCCAGCAGCTATCACGAGCAGTACTTC.

The genes are TRBV9 and TRBJ2-3; perhaps TRBD2 as D (5 bases). Germline V gives CDR1 SGDLS, CDR2 YYNGEE. The CDR3 loop spans 14 amino acids. V was shortened by 0 bases and J by 5 bases, with 10 bases between the two germline ends. In DNA form, the CDR3 reads TGTGCCAGCAGCGTAGAAAGGGCGGGAGATACGCAGTATTTT. It codes for CASSVERAGDTQYF.

This sequence joins TRBV4-1 and TRBJ2-3, with 8 bases lining up with TRBD2. This CDR3 is 16 amino acids long. Trimming cost V 1 base and J 5 bases; bases outside gene matches: 8. Germline-derived CDR1 and CDR2 are MGHRA and YSYEKL. The CDR3: CASSQGPGGLGDTQYF. In DNA form, the CDR3 reads TGCGCCAGCAGCCAAGGGCCGGGAGGGCTTGGAGATACGCAGTATTTT.

The chain is built from TRBV11-2 and TRBJ1-2; no definite D call. Trimming took 0 bases from V and 4 from J, leaving 9 bases between them. This CDR3 is built from 14 residues. Germline loops: CDR1 SGHAT, CDR2 FQNNGV. CDR3 DNA: TGTGCCAGCAGCTTAGACCCACGGGGCTATGGCTACACCTTC. Protein: CASSLDPRGYGYTF. The full variable domain, completed using reference TRBV11-2 and TRBJ1-2, is EAGVAQSPRYKIIEKRQSVAFWCNPISGHATLYWYQQILGQGPKLLIQFQNNGVVDDSQLPKDRFSAERLKGVDSTLKIQPAKLEDSAVYLCASSLDPRGYGYTFGSGTRLTVV.

The CDR3 is CASSPWKDPYEQYF. CDR3 nucleotides: TGTGCCAGCAGTCCTTGGAAGGATCCCTACGAGCAGTACTTC. This chain uses TRBV5-6 with TRBJ2-7; D gene unclear. The germline V gene encodes CDR1 SGHDT and CDR2 YYEEEE. V lost 5 bases and J lost 2, with 14 bases in between. This CDR3 region has 14 residues.

This rearrangement joins TRBV5-1 to TRBJ2-2, with 7 bases fitting TRBD2. Trimming removed 2 bases from V and 4 bases from J; junction bases left unmatched: 2. Germline values: CDR1 SGHRS, CDR2 YFSETQ. The CDR3 runs 14 residues. The CDR3 loop reads CASSFGRVTGELFF. CDR3 DNA sequence: TGCGCCAGCAGCTTTGGGAGGGTCACCGGGGAGCTGTTTTTT. The full variable domain, with the rest looked up from reference TRBV5-1 and TRBJ2-2, is KAGVTQTPRYLIKTRGQQVTLSCSPISGHRSVSWYQQTPGQGLQFLFEYFSETQRNKGNFPGRFSGRQFSNSRSEMNVSTLELGDSALYLCASSFGRVTGELFFGEGSRLTVL.

V is TRBV10-3 and J is TRBJ1-4, with 9 bases matching TRBD1. The CDR3 sequence is 14 residues long. V gave up 10 bases and J gave up 3 bases; unmatched junction bases: 6. The V gene's germline CDR1 is ENHRY and CDR2 SYGVKD. Written as DNA, the CDR3 is TGTGCCACCCGACAGGGGGGGGCTAATGAAAAACTGTTTTTT. This codes for CATRQGGANEKLFF.

The chain carries TRBV28 and TRBJ1-5; D gene ambiguous. The ends were cut back, 8 bases at V and 4 bases at J, with 21 bases in the middle. The germline V gene has CDR1 MDHEN and CDR2 SYDVKM. The CDR3 runs 16 residues. CDR3 residues: CASGSTSTSLNQPQHF. CDR3 nucleotides: TGTGCCAGCGGATCCACCTCGACATCTTTGAATCAGCCCCAGCATTTT. Complete variable domain (other parts from reference TRBV28 and TRBJ1-5): DVKVTQSSRYLVKRTGEKVFLECVQDMDHENMFWYRQDPGLGLRLIYFSYDVKMKEKGDIPEGYSVSREKKERFSLILESASTNQTSMYLCASGSTSTSLNQPQHFGDGTRLSIL.

The chain joins TRBV6-1 to TRBJ1-5; unclear D gene. V lost 5 bases, J lost 0 bases, and 8 bases lay in between. This CDR3 is 14 amino acids long. CDR1 and CDR2 from the germline V gene are MNHNS and SASEGT. CDR3 nucleotide sequence: TGTGCCAGCAGTAACGACAATAGCAATCAGCCCCAGCATTTT. The encoded protein is CASSNDNSNQPQHF.

Concerning this clone itself: Other DNA sequences of this sample code for an identical CDR3. This rearrangement joins TRBV18 to TRBJ2-1; TRBD2 matches at 16 bases. The germline V gene encodes CDR1 KGHSH and CDR2 LQKENI. J was trimmed by 6 bases and V by 0 bases; bases with no gene match: 2. The CDR3 loop spans 17 amino acids. CDR3 coding DNA: TGTGCCAGCTCACCACCGGGACTAGCGGGAGGGGGCAATGAGCAGTTCTTC. Its translation: CASSPPGLAGGGNEQFF.